This TCR beta chain was retrieved from a study of cytomegalovirus exposure and HLA in healthy donors. J was trimmed by 6 bases and V by 3 bases; bases with no gene match: 4. Germline CDR1 and CDR2: KGHSH and LQKENI. The CDR3 is made up of 14 amino acids. 13 Jbeta primers and 60 Vbeta primers were used for the PCR. Assay: immunoSEQ multiplex PCR; the TCRdb copy retains only in-frame clones and omits some. The sample records 110,000 or so clones, under 70% being singletons. Overall study results and limits: TCR beta chains numbering under 200 were designated cytomegalovirus-associated. Researchers reported from a later analysis that most CMV-associated TCR beta chains appeared HLA-restricted.

Comments on this clone: Its antigen is not known.

This receptor was obtained from a man between 18 and 29 years old in good health and CMV-seropositive. V is TRBV18 and J is TRBJ1-4; 7 bases map to TRBD1. The sample consisted of PBMCs. In DNA, the CDR3 is TGTGCCAGCTCACCGGGACAGAGTTATGAAAAACTGTTTTTT. Residues: CASSPGQSYEKLFF.